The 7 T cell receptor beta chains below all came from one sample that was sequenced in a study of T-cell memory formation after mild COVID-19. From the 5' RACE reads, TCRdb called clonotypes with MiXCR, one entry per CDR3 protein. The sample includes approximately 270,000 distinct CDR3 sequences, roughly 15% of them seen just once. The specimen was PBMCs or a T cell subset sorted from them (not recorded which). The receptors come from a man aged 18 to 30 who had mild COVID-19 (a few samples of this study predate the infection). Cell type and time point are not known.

CDR3: CASSKNRGPSTDTQYF. CDR3 DNA: TGTGCCAGCAGCAAGAACAGGGGGCCGAGCACAGATACGCAGTATTTT. The chain has TRBV7-9 and TRBJ2-3, with 9 bases lining up with TRBD1. Germline loops: CDR1 SEHNR, CDR2 FQNEAQ (reference sequence). Germline trimming cut 5 bases from V and 0 bases from J; bases unmatched to any gene: 6. This CDR3 has 16 amino acids.

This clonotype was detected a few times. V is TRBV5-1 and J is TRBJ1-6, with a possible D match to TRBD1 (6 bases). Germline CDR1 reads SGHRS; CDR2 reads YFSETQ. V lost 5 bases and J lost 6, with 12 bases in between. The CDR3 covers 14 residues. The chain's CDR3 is CASREQGSNSPLHF. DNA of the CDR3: TGCGCCAGCAGAGAGCAGGGGAGTAATTCACCCCTCCACTTT.

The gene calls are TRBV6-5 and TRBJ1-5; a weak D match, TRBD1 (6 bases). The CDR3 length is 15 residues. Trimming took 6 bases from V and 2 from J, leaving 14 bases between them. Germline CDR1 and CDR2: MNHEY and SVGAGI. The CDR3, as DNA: TGTGCCAGCAGGAGACAGGCCTGGGGCAATCAGCCCCAGCATTTT. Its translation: CASRRQAWGNQPQHF.

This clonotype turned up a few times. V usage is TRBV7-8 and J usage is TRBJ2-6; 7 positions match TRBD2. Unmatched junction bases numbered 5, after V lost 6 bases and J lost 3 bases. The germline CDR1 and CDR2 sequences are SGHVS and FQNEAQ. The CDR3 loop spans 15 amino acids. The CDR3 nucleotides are TGTGCCAGCAGAAGCGGGGCCCGTGGGGCCAACGTCCTGACTTTC. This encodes CASRSGARGANVLTF.

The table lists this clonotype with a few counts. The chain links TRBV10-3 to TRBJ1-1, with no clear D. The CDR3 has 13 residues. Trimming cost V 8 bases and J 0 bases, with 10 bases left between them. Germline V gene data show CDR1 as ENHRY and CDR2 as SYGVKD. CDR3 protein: CAIGVEMNTEAFF. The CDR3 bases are TGTGCCATCGGGGTAGAAATGAACACTGAAGCTTTCTTT.

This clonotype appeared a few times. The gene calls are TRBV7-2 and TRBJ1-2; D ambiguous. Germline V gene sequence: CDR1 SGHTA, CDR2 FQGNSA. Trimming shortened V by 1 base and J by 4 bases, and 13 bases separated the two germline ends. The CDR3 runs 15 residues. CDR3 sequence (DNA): TGTGCCAGCAGCTTAGGTAACAGAGTATTCTATGGCTACACCTTC. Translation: CASSLGNRVFYGYTF.

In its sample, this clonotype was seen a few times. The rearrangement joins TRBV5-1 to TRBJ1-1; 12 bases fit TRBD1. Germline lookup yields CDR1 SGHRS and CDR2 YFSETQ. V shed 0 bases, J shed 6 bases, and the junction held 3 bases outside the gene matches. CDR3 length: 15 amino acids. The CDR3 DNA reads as TGCGCCAGCAGCTTGGCCGGGACAGGGGGCTCTGAAGCTTTCTTT. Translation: CASSLAGTGGSEAFF.